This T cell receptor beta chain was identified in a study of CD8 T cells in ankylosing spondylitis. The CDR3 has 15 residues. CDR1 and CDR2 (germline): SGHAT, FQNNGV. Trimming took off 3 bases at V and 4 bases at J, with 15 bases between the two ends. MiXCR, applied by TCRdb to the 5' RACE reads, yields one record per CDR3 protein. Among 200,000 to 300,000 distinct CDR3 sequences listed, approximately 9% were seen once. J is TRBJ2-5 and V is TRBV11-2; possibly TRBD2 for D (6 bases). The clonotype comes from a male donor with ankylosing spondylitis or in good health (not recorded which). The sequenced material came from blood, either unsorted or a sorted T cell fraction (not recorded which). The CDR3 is CASSFPAGPSETQYF. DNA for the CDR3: TGTGCCAGCAGCTTTCCAGCGGGCCCATCAGAGACCCAGTACTTC.